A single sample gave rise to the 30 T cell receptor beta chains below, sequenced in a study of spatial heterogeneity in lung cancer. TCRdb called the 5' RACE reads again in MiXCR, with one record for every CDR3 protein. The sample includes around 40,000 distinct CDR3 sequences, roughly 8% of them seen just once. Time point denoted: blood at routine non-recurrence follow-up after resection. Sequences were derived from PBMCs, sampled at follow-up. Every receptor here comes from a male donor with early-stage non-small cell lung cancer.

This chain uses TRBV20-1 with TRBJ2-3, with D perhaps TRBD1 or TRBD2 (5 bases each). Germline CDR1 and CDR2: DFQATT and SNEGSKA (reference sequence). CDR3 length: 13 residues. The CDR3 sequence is CSPEGTLTDTQYF. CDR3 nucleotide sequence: TGCAGCCCCGAGGGGACCCTCACAGATACGCAGTATTTT.

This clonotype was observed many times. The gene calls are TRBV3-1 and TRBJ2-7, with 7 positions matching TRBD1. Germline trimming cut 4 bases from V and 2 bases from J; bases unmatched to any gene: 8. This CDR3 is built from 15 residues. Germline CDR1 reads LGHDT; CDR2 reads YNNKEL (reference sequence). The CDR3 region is CASSPWTGQTYEQYF. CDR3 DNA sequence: TGTGCCAGCAGCCCCTGGACAGGCCAAACCTACGAGCAGTACTTC.

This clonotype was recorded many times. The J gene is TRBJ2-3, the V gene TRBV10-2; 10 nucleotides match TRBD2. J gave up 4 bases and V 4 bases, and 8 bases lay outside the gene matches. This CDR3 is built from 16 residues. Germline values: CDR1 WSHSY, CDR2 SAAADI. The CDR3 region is CASSGSGGSSSDTQYF. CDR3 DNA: TGCGCCAGCAGTGGTAGCGGGGGGTCCTCTTCAGATACGCAGTATTTT.

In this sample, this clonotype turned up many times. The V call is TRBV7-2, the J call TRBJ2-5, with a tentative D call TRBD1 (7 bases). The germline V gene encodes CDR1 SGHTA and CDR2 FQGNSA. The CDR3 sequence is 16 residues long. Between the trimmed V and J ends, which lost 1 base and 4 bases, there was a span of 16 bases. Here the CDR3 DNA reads TGTGCCAGCAGCTTAGGTTCCCAGGGGGGTGGAGAGACCCAGTACTTC. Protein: CASSLGSQGGGETQYF.

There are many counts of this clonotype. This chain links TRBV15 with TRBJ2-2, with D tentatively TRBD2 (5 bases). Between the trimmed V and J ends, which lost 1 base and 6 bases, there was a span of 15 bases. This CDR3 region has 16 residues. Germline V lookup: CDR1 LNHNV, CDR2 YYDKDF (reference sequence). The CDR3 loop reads CATSRAVTMEAGELFF. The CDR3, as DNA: TGTGCCACCAGCAGAGCAGTGACCATGGAGGCCGGGGAGCTGTTTTTT.

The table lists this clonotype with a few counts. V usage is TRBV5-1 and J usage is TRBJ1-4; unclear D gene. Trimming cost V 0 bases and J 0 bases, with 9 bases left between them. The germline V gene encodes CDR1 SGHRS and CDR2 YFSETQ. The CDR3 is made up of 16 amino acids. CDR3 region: CASSLGYSSTNEKLFF. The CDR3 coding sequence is TGCGCCAGCAGCTTGGGCTATTCCTCAACTAATGAAAAACTGTTTTTT.

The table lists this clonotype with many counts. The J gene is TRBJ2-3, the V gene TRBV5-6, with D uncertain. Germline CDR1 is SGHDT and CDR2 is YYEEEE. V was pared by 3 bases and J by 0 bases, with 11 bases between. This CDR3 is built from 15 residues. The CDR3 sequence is CASSYTDSSTDTQYF. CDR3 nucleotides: TGTGCCAGCAGCTATACGGATTCTAGCACAGATACGCAGTATTTT.

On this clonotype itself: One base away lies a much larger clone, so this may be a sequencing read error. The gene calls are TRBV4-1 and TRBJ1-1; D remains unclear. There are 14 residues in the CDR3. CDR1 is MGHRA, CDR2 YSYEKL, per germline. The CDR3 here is CASSQGHMNSEAFF. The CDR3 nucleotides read TGCGCCAGCAGCCAAGGACATATGAACTCTGAAGCTTTCTTT.

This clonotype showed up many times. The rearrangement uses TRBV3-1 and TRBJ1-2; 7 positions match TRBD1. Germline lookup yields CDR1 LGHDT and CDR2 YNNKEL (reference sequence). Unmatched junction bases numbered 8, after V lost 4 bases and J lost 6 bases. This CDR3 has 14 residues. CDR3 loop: CASSRRDSGNGYTF. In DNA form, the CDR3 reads TGTGCCAGCAGCCGGAGGGACAGCGGGAATGGCTACACCTTC.

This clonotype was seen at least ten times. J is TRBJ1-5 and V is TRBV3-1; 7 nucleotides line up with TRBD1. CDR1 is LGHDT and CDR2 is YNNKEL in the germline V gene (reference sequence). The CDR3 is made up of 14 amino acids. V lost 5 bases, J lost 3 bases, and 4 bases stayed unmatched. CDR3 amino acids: CASSGGQLNQPQHF. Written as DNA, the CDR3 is TGTGCCAGCAGCGGGGGACAGCTCAATCAGCCCCAGCATTTT.

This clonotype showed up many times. CDR3 loop: CASSFRRGEDTQYF. The CDR3 coding sequence is TGTGCCAGCAGCTTCCGGCGGGGGGAAGATACGCAGTATTTT. V usage is TRBV7-9 and J usage is TRBJ2-3; 8 bases align to TRBD2. The CDR3 contains 14 residues. V was pared by 3 bases and J by 5 bases, with 4 bases of the junction left unmatched. The germline V gene encodes CDR1 SEHNR and CDR2 FQNEAQ (reference sequence).

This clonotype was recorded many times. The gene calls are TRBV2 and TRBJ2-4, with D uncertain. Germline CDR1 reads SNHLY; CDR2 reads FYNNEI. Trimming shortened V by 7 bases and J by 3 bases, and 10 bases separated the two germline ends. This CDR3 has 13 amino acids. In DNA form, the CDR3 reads TGTGCCAGCACCCGTAATAGCAAAAACATTCAGTACTTC. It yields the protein CASTRNSKNIQYF.

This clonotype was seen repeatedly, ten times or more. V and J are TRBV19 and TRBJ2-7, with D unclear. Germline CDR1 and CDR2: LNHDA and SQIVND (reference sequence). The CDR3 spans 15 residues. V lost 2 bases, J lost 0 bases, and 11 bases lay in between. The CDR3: CASSILFGSSYEQYF. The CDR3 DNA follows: TGTGCCAGTAGTATACTCTTCGGCAGCTCCTACGAGCAGTACTTC.

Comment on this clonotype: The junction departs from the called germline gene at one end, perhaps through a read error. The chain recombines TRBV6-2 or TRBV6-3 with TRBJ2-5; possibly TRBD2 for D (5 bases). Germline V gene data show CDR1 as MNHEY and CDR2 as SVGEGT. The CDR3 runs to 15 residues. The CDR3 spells CASSYIAGQKETLYF. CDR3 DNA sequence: TGTGCCAGCAGTTACATCGCGGGCCAGAAAGAGACCCTGTACTTC.

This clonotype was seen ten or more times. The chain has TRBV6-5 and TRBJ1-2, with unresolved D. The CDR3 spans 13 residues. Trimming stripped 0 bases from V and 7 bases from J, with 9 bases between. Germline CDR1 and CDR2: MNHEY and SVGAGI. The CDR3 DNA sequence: TGTGCCAGCAGTTACTCCTATACTATTGGCTACACCTTC. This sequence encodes CASSYSYTIGYTF.

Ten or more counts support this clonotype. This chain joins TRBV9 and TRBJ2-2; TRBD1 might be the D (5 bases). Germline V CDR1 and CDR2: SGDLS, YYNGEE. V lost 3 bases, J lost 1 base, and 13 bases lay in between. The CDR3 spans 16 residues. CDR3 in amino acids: CASSAPMQGNTGELFF. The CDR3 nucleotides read TGTGCCAGCAGCGCCCCGATGCAGGGGAACACCGGGGAGCTGTTTTTT.

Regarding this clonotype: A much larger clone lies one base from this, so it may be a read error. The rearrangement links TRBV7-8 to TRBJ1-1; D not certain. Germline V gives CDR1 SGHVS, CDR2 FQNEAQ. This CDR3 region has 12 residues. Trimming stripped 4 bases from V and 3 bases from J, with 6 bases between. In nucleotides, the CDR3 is TGTGCCAGCAGCTCAATGGACACTGAAGCTTTCTTT. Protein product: CASSSMDTEAFF.

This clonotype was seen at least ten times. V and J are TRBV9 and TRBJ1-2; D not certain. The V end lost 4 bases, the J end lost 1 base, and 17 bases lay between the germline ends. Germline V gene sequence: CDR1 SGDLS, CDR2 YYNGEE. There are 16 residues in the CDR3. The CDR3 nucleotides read TGTGCCAGCAGCTCCCAGGACGCCCCAATTAACTATGGCTACACCTTC. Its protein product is CASSSQDAPINYGYTF.

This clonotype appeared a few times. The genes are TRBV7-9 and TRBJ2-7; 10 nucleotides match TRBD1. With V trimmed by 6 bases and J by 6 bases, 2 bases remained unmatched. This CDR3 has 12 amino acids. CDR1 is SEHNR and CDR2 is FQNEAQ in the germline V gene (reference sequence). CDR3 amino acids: CASRGQGFEQYF. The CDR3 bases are TGTGCCAGCAGGGGACAGGGGTTCGAGCAGTACTTC.

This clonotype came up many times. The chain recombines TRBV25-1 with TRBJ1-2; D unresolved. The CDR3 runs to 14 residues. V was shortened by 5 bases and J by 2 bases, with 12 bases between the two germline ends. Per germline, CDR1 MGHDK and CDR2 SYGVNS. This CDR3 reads CASSTPTLNYGYTF. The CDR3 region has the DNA TGTGCCAGCAGTACGCCCACTTTAAACTATGGCTACACCTTC.

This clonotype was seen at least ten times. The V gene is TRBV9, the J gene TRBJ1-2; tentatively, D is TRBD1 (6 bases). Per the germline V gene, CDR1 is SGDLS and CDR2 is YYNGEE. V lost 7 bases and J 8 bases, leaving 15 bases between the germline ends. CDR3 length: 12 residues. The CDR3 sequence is CASWSQGQGYTF. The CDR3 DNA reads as TGTGCCAGCTGGAGCCAAGGACAGGGCTACACCTTC.

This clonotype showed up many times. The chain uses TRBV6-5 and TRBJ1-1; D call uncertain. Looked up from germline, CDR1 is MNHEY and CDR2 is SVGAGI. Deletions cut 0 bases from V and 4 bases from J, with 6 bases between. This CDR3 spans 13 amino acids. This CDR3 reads CASSYSEGTEAFF. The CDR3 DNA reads TGTGCCAGCAGTTACTCCGAGGGCACTGAAGCTTTCTTT.

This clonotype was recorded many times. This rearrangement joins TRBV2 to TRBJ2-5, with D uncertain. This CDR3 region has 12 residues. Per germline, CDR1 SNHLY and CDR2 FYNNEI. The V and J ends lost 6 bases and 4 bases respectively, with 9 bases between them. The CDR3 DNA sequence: TGTGCCAGCAGAGGCGGTGGAGAGACCCAGTACTTC. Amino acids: CASRGGGETQYF.

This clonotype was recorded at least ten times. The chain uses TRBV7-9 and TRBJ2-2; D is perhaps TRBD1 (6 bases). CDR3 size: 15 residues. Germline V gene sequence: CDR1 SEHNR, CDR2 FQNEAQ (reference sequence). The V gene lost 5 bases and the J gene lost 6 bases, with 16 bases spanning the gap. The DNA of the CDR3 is TGTGCCAGCAGCGCCCCCGACAGGATTGCCGGGGAGCTGTTTTTT. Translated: CASSAPDRIAGELFF.

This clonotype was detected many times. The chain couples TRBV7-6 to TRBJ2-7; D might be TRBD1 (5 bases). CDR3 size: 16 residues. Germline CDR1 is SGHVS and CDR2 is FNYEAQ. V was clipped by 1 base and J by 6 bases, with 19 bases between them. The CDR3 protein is CASSLEGFSGMGEQYF. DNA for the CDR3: TGTGCCAGCAGCTTAGAGGGTTTCTCAGGGATGGGCGAGCAGTACTTC.

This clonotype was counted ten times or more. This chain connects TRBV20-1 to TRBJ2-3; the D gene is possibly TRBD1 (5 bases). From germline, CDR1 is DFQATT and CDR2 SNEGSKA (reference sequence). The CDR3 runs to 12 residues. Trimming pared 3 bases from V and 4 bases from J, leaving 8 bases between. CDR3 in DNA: TGCAGTGCTAGGCAGGGCGCAGATACGCAGTATTTT. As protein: CSARQGADTQYF.

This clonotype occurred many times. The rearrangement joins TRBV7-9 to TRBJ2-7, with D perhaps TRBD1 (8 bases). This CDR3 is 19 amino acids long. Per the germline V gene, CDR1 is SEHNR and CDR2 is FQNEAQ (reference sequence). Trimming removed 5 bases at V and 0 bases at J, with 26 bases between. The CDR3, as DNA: TGTGCCAGCAGCCCGAGGGGGGGACAGGCGAAATTGAGCTCCTACGAGCAGTACTTC. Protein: CASSPRGGQAKLSSYEQYF.

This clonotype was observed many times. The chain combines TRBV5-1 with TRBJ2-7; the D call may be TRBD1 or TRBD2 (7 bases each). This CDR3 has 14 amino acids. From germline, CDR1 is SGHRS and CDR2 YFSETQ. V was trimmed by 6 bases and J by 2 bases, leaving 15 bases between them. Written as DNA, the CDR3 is TGCGCCAGCACCGACAGGGAGGGCCCCTACGAGCAGTACTTC. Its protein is CASTDREGPYEQYF.

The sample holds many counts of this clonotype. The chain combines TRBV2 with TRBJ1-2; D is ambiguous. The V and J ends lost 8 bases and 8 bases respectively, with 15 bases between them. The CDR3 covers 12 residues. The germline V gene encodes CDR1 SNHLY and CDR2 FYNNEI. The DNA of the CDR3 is TGTGCCAGCGTGGACGTCGGTCTGGGCTACACCTTC. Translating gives CASVDVGLGYTF.

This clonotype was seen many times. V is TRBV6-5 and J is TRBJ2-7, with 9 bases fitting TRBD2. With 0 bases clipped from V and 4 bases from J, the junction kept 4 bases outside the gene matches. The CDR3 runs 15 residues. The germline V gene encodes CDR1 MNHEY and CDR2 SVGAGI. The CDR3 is CASSYSAGGRYEQYF. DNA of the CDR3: TGTGCCAGCAGTTACTCGGCGGGGGGGAGGTACGAGCAGTACTTC.